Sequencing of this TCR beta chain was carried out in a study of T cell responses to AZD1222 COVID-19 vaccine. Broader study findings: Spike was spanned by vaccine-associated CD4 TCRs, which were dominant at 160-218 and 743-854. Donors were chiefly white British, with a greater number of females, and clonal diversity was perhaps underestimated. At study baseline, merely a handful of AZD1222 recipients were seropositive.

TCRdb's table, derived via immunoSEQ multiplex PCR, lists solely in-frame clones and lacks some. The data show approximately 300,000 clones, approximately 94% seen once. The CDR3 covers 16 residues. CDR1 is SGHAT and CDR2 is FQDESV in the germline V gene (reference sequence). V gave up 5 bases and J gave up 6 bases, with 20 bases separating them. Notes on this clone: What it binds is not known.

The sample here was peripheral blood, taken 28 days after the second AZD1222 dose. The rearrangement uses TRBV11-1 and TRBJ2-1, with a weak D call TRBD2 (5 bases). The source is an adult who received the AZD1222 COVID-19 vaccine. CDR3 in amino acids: CASSTRGLPSGNEQFF. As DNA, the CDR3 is TGTGCCAGCAGCACTAGAGGCCTCCCTTCGGGCAATGAGCAGTTCTTC.